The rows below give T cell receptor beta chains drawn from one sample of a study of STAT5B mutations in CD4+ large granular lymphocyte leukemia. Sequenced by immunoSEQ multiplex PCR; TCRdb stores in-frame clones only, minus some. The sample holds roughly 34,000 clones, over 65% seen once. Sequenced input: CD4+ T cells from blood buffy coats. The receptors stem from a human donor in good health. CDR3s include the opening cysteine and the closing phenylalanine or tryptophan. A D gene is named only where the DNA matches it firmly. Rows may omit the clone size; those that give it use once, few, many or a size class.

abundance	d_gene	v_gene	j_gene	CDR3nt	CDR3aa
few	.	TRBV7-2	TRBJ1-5	TGTGCCAGCAGCTTAGACCCGGGGTACCAGCCCCAGCATTTT	CASSLDPGYQPQHF
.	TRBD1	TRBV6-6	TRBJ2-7	TGTGCCAGCAGTTACTCAGGACAGGGCAAACCCTACGAGCAGTACTTC	CASSYSGQGKPYEQYF
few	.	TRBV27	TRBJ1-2	TGTGCCAGCAGATTGATCAACGGTGGCTACACCTTC	CASRLINGGYTF
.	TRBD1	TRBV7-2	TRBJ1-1	TGTGCCAGCAGCTTAATCCCAGACAGGGGGGCCACTGAAGCTTTCTTT	CASSLIPDRGATEAFF
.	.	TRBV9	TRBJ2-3	TGTGCCAGCAGCGAGAGGGGGGTGGGCACCACAGATACGCAGTATTTT	CASSERGVGTTDTQYF
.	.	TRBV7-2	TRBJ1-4	TGTGCCAGCAGCCCTGGACAGCGGCGGGAAAAACTGTTTTTT	CASSPGQRREKLFF
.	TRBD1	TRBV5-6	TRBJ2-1	TGTGCCAGCAGCTCCGACAGGGGGTGGAATGAGCAGTTCTTC	CASSSDRGWNEQFF
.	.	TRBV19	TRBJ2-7	TGTGCCAGTAGCGAGGGACATCAAACCTACGAGCAGTACTTC	CASSEGHQTYEQYF
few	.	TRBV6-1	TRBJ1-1	TGTGCCAGCAATAGAGAAGCTGAAGCTTTCTTT	CASNREAEAFF
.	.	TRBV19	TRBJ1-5	TGTGCCAGTAGGGTCCAGATACATAGCAATCAGCCCCAGCATTTT	CASRVQIHSNQPQHF
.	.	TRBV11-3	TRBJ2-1	TGTGCCAGCAGGGGACGCGGCGTGCCGGATGAGCAGTTCTTC	CASRGRGVPDEQFF
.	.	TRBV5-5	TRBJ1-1	TGTGCCAGCCCCCCCCAAAATATAAACACTGAAGCTTTCTTT	CASPPQNINTEAFF
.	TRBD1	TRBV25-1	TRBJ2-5	TGTGCCAGCAGTGGACAGGGGGCACGGGAGACCCAGTACTTC	CASSGQGARETQYF
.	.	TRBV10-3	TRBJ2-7	TGTGCCATCAGCTATAGCGGCAGGTACGAGCAGTACTTC	CAISYSGRYEQYF
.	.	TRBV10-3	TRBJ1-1	TGTGCCATCAGATCTGAAATGAACACTGAAGCTTTCTTT	CAIRSEMNTEAFF
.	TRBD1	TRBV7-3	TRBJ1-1	TGTGCCAGCAGCCCGCAGACCGGGACAGCGAACACTGAAGCTTTCTTT	CASSPQTGTANTEAFF
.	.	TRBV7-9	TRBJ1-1	TGTGCCAGCAGCTTAGGGGGCTCCAGGGCGGGGGTCACTGAAGCTTTCTTT	CASSLGGSRAGVTEAFF
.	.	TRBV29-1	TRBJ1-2	TGCAGCGTTGCCAATCTACGGGACGGCTACACCTTC	CSVANLRDGYTF
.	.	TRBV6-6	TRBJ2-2	TGTGCCAGCAGTTACGGCGGGACAGTCACCGGGGAGCTGTTTTTT	CASSYGGTVTGELFF